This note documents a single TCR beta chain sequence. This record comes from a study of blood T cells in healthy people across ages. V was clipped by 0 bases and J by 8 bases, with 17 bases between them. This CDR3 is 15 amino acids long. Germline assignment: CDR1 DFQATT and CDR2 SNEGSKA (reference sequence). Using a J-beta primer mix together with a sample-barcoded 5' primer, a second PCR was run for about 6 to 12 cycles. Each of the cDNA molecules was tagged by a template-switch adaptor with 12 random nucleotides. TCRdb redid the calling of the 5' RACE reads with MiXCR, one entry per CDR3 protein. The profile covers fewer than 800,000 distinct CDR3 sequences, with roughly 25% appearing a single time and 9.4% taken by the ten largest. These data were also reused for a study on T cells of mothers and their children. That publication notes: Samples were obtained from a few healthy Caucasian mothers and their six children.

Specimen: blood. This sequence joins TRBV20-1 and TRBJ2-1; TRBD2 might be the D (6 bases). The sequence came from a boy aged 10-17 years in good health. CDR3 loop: CSARDLAGFRDEQFF. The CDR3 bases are TGCAGTGCTAGAGATCTCGCGGGGTTTAGGGATGAGCAGTTCTTC.